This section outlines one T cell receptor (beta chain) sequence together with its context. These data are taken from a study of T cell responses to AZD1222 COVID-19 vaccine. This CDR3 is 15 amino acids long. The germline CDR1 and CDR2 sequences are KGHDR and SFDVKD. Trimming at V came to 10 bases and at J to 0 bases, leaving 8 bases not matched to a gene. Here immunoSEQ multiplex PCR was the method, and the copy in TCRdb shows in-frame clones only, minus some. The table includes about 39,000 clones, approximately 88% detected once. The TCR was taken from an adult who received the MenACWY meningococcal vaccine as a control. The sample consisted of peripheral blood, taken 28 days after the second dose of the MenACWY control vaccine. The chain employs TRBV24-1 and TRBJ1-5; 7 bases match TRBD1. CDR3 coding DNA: TGTGCCACGCAAACAGGGGCGGATAGCAATCAGCCCCAGCATTTT. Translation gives CATQTGADSNQPQHF.